The 13 T cell receptor beta chains below come from one sample, sequenced in a study of blood T cells in healthy people across ages. A sample-barcoded 5' primer and a J-beta primer mix were used in a second PCR of roughly 6 to 12 cycles. MiXCR, applied by TCRdb to the 5' RACE reads, yields one record per CDR3 protein. This sample carries some 780,000 distinct CDR3 sequences, just over 55% of them seen once, and the ten largest clones take around 24%. Source material: blood. These receptors were taken from a man in his forties or fifties in good health.

This clonotype was detected a few times. V usage is TRBV7-2 and J usage is TRBJ1-1, with D maybe TRBD1 (5 bases). CDR1 and CDR2 from the germline V gene are SGHTA and FQGNSA. Trimming removed 6 bases from V and 0 bases from J, with 11 bases in between. The CDR3 runs to 14 residues. CDR3 sequence: CASRTSGMNTEAFF. CDR3 bases: TGTGCCAGCAGGACCTCAGGGATGAACACTGAAGCTTTCTTT.

This chain joins TRBV28 and TRBJ1-1; 7 nucleotides match TRBD1. Losses at the gene ends were 2 bases for V and 5 bases for J; bases not matched to a gene: 8. CDR3 length: 15 amino acids. CDR1 and CDR2 from the germline V gene are MDHEN and SYDVKM. The CDR3: CASSLLVSDRTEAFF. The CDR3 bases are TGTGCCAGCAGTTTACTAGTCTCGGACAGGACTGAAGCTTTCTTT. Supplemented by reference TRBV28 and TRBJ1-1, the full variable domain reads DVKVTQSSRYLVKRTGEKVFLECVQDMDHENMFWYRQDPGLGLRLIYFSYDVKMKEKGDIPEGYSVSREKKERFSLILESASTNQTSMYLCASSLLVSDRTEAFFGQGTRLTVV.

The J gene is TRBJ1-5, the V gene TRBV28, with D possibly being TRBD1 (6 bases). The V gene's germline CDR1 is MDHEN and CDR2 SYDVKM. V lost 6 bases and J 0 bases, leaving 12 bases between the germline ends. CDR3 length: 15 amino acids. CDR3 region: CASRGGSHSNQPQHF. The CDR3 bases are TGTGCCAGCAGAGGGGGGTCCCATAGCAATCAGCCCCAGCATTTT.

The V gene is TRBV7-2, the J gene TRBJ2-1, with TRBD1 matching 7 bases. V was clipped by 5 bases and J by 0 bases; unmatched bases: 4. CDR1 SGHTA and CDR2 FQGNSA come from the germline V gene. This CDR3 is 15 amino acids long. The CDR3 nucleotides are TGTGCCAGCAGCGGACAGGTGAGCTCCTACAATGAGCAGTTCTTC. Its translation: CASSGQVSSYNEQFF.

This clonotype was found a few times. The V call is TRBV4-3, the J call TRBJ2-5; TRBD2 agrees at 10 bases. J lost 5 bases, V lost 4 bases, and 19 bases had no gene match. The CDR3 consists of 19 residues. CDR1 and CDR2 from the germline V gene are LGHNA and YSLEER. CDR3 sequence: CASSLQVQAAGGPGETQYF. In DNA, the CDR3 is TGCGCCAGCAGCCTACAAGTGCAGGCAGCGGGAGGGCCTGGGGAGACCCAGTACTTC.

V gene TRBV12-3 or TRBV12-4 combines with J gene TRBJ2-7; unclear D gene. With the DNA end fitting TRBJ2-5 better, the J assignment may be wrong. This CDR3 has 14 amino acids. CDR3 residues: CASTPFGYAETQYF. For the CDR3, the DNA is TGTGCCAGCACCCCCTTTGGATACGCGGAGACCCAGTACTTC.

The rearrangement links TRBV6-1 to TRBJ1-6, with a weak D call TRBD1 (5 bases). This CDR3 is 16 amino acids long. Germline-derived CDR1 and CDR2 are MNHNS and SASEGT. V was cut by 6 bases and J by 5 bases, with 17 bases left in between. CDR3 nucleotide sequence: TGTGCCAGCAGAAGGGGTCAGGGAGGACATAATTCACCCCTCCACTTT. This encodes CASRRGQGGHNSPLHF.

This clonotype appeared once. The chain joins TRBV7-9 to TRBJ2-7; TRBD2 agrees at 10 bases. The CDR3 has 15 residues. Trimming removed 1 base from V and 7 bases from J; junction bases left unmatched: 7. CDR1 is SEHNR, CDR2 FQNEAQ, per germline (reference sequence). CDR3 residues: CASSLGASGGGEQYF. Written as DNA, the CDR3 is TGTGCCAGCAGCTTAGGGGCTAGCGGGGGTGGAGAGCAGTACTTC.

In its sample, this clonotype was seen a few times. CDR3 protein: CASSQIAFYEQYF. CDR3 sequence (DNA): TGTGCCAGCAGCCAGATAGCTTTCTACGAGCAGTACTTC. V usage is TRBV7-2 and J usage is TRBJ2-7; D uncertain. The V gene's germline CDR1 is SGHTA and CDR2 FQGNSA. The CDR3 has 13 residues. Trimming removed 5 bases from V and 3 bases from J, with 11 bases in between. The complete variable domain, with remaining parts taken from reference TRBV7-2 and TRBJ2-7, reads GAGVSQSPSNKVTEKGKDVELRCDPISGHTALYWYRQSLGQGLEFLIYFQGNSAPDKSGLPSDRFSAERTGGSVSTLTIQRTQQEDSAVYLCASSQIAFYEQYFGPGTRLTVT.

This clonotype was picked up a small number of times. The chain joins TRBV4-3 to TRBJ2-1; TRBD1 might be the D (6 bases). CDR3 length: 15 amino acids. Trimming stripped 0 bases from V and 3 bases from J, with 9 bases between. Per the germline V gene, CDR1 is LGHNA and CDR2 is YSLEER. Written as DNA, the CDR3 is TGCGCCAGCAGCCAAGAGGCAGGGGTCTACAATGAGCAGTTCTTC. Its protein is CASSQEAGVYNEQFF.

The J gene is TRBJ2-5, the V gene TRBV5-1; TRBD2 might be the D (5 bases). Trimming stripped 1 base from V and 2 bases from J, with 18 bases between. Germline CDR1 is SGHRS and CDR2 is YFSETQ. This CDR3 spans 17 amino acids. This chain's CDR3 is CASSLIAGRGLQETQYF. DNA for the CDR3: TGCGCCAGCAGCTTGATTGCGGGCAGAGGACTTCAAGAGACCCAGTACTTC.

The sample holds a few counts of this clonotype. The gene calls are TRBV5-1 and TRBJ2-3, with D maybe TRBD2 (5 bases). Germline V gene data show CDR1 as SGHRS and CDR2 as YFSETQ. The CDR3 covers 15 residues. Trimming shortened V by 4 bases and J by 0 bases, and 12 bases separated the two germline ends. CDR3 coding DNA: TGCGCCAGCAGCGACGGGATACTAAGCACAGATACGCAGTATTTT. The encoded protein is CASSDGILSTDTQYF. Looking up the rest from reference TRBV5-1 and TRBJ2-3 gives the full variable domain: KAGVTQTPRYLIKTRGQQVTLSCSPISGHRSVSWYQQTPGQGLQFLFEYFSETQRNKGNFPGRFSGRQFSNSRSEMNVSTLELGDSALYLCASSDGILSTDTQYFGPGTRLTVL.

This clonotype has just a few counts. The genes are TRBV5-1 and TRBJ1-4; D is unclear. The CDR3 is 16 residues long. Germline assignment: CDR1 SGHRS and CDR2 YFSETQ. V shed 0 bases and J shed 4 bases, with 13 bases lying between them. For the CDR3, the DNA is TGCGCCAGCAGCTTGGGGGCAGCATCCGTTAATGAAAAACTGTTTTTT. It encodes CASSLGAASVNEKLFF. Supplemented by reference TRBV5-1 and TRBJ1-4, the full variable domain reads KAGVTQTPRYLIKTRGQQVTLSCSPISGHRSVSWYQQTPGQGLQFLFEYFSETQRNKGNFPGRFSGRQFSNSRSEMNVSTLELGDSALYLCASSLGAASVNEKLFFGSGTQLSVL.